Below are 8 T cell receptor beta chains sequenced from a single sample in a study of glioma-infiltrating T cells. Using RNA template, CDR3s of TCR alpha and beta were amplified with iRepertoire arm-PCR. TCRdb re-analysed the multiplex PCR reads in MiXCR, keeping a single row per CDR3 protein. The repertoire consists of around 390,000 distinct CDR3 sequences, with approximately 42% occurring once and the leading ten covering 12%. Source material: glioma tissue, nonneoplastic brain tissue, or PBMCs (not recorded which). The receptors here all came from a human donor with low-grade glioma or glioblastoma, undergoing nonglioma brain surgery, or in good health (not recorded which).

The V and J genes are TRBV10-3 and TRBJ2-3, with D perhaps matching TRBD2 (5 bases). Germline loops: CDR1 ENHRY, CDR2 SYGVKD. The V end was cut by 6 bases, the J end by 6 bases, with 7 bases between. This CDR3 spans 11 amino acids. The CDR3 is CAIRRGDTQYF. DNA for the CDR3: TGTGCCATCAGGCGCGGGGATACGCAGTATTTT.

The CDR3 is CASTLRWREGQETQYF. DNA of the CDR3: TGTGCCAGCACCCTACGGTGGCGGGAGGGCCAGGAGACCCAGTACTTC. The genes are TRBV5-3 and TRBJ2-5, with 9 bases lining up with TRBD2. TRBV5-3 belongs to the ORF category, with a function that is uncertain. There are 16 residues in the CDR3. After removal of 8 bases from V and 5 bases from J, the junction contained 16 bases not matched to a gene.

This clonotype showed up just a few times. The genes are TRBV4-2 and TRBJ2-1, with D uncertain. This CDR3 region has 14 residues. Germline assignment: CDR1 LGHNA and CDR2 YNFKEQ. The V and J ends lost 1 base and 0 bases respectively, with 4 bases between them. The CDR3 is CASSQVFSYNEQFF. The CDR3 DNA sequence: TGTGCCAGCAGCCAAGTCTTCTCCTACAATGAGCAGTTCTTC.

This chain joins TRBV6-1 and TRBJ2-7; tentatively, D is TRBD2 (6 bases). V was trimmed by 3 bases and J by 6 bases, leaving 21 bases between them. The CDR3 spans 16 residues. Germline lookup yields CDR1 MNHNS and CDR2 SASEGT. Here the CDR3 reads CASSEGFGTRSLEQYF. Written as DNA, the CDR3 is TGTGCCAGCAGTGAGGGCTTCGGGACTCGGAGTCTCGAGCAGTACTTC.

The chain combines TRBV28 with TRBJ2-7, with a weak D call TRBD1 (5 bases). Germline assignment: CDR1 MDHEN and CDR2 SYDVKM. The V end was cut by 10 bases, the J end by 0 bases, with 19 bases between. The CDR3 consists of 15 residues. This CDR3 is CATNKGQSGSYEQYF. The DNA of the CDR3 is TGTGCCACCAATAAGGGGCAGTCTGGCTCCTACGAGCAGTACTTC.

A remark on this clonotype: One end of the junction is discordant with germline, which a read error may explain. The rearrangement joins TRBV15 to TRBJ2-5; tentatively, D is TRBD1 or TRBD2 (5 bases each). CDR3 length equals 13 residues. From germline, CDR1 is LNHNV and CDR2 YYDKDF (reference sequence). The CDR3 is CATRGWIGETQYF. In DNA form, the CDR3 reads TGTGCCACCCGCGGCTGGATAGGGGAGACCCAGTACTTT.

With respect to this clonotype: Relative to the germline gene, one junction end is altered; a read error may explain this. The chain joins TRBV20-1 to TRBJ2-5, with D perhaps being TRBD1 or TRBD2 (5 bases each). CDR1 DFQATT and CDR2 SNEGSKA come from the germline V gene (reference sequence). The CDR3 has 15 amino acids. The CDR3 spells CSARGRSRGEETQYF. CDR3 sequence (DNA): TGCAGTGCTAGAGGTCGATCTAGAGGGGAAGAAACCCAGTACTTC.

V and J are TRBV5-1 and TRBJ1-6; D perhaps matches TRBD1 (5 bases). This CDR3 is built from 14 residues. Germline CDR1 SGHRS, CDR2 YFSETQ. Between the trimmed V and J ends, which lost 1 base and 5 bases, there was a span of 7 bases. The CDR3 region is CASSLTGHNSPLHF. As DNA, the CDR3 is TGCGCCAGCAGCTTGACAGGCCATAATTCACCCCTCCACTTT.